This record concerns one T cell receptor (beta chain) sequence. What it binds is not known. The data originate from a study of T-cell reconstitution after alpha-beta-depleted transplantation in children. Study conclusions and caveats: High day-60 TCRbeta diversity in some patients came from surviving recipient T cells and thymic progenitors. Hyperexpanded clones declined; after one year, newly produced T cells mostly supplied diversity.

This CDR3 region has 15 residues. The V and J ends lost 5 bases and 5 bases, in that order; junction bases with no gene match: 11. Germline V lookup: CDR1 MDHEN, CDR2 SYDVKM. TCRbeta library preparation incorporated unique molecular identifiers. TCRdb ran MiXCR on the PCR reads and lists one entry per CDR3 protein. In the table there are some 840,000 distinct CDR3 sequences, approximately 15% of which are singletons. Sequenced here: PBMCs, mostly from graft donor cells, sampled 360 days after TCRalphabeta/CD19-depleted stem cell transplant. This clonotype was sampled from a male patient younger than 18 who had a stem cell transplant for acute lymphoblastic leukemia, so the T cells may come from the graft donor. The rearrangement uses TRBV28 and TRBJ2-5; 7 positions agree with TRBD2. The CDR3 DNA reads TGTGCCAGCAGTCCCACGGGGCGGGAGAGGGAGACCCAGTACTTC. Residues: CASSPTGRERETQYF.